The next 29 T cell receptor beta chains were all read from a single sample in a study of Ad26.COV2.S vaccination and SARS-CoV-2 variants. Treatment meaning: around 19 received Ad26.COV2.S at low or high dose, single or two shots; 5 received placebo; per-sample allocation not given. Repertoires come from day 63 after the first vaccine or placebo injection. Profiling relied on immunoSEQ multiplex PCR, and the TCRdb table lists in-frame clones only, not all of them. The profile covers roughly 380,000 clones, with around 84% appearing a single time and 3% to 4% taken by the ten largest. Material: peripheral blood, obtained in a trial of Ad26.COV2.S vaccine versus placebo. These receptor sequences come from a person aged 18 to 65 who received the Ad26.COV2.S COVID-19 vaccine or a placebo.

The CDR3 nucleotides are TGTGCCAGCAGATTGGGGAACGAGCAGTACTTC. Protein product: CASRLGNEQYF. The chain has TRBV13 and TRBJ2-7; D remains unclear. The CDR3 length is 11 residues. Germline CDR1 PRHDT, CDR2 FYEKMQ (reference sequence). The ends were cut back, 6 bases at V and 5 bases at J, with 8 bases in the middle.

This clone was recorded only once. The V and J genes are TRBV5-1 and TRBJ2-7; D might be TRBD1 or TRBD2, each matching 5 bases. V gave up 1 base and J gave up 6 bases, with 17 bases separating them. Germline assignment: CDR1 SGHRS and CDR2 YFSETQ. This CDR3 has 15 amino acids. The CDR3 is CASSLFRADGGEQYF. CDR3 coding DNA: TGCGCCAGCAGCTTGTTCAGGGCCGACGGAGGCGAGCAGTACTTC.

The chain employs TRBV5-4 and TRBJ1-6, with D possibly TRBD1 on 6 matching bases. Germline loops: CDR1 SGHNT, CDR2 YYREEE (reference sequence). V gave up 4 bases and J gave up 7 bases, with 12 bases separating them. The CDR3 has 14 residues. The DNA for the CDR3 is TGTGCCAGCAGCCGGGAACAGGGAAATTCACCCCTCCACTTT. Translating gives CASSREQGNSPLHF.

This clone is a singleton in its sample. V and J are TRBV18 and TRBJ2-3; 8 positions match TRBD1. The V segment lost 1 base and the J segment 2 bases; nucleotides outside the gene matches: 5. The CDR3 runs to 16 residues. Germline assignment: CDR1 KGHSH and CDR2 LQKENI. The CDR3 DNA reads TGTGCCAGCTCACCACTTTCAGGGGGCTACACAGATACGCAGTATTTT. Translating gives CASSPLSGGYTDTQYF.

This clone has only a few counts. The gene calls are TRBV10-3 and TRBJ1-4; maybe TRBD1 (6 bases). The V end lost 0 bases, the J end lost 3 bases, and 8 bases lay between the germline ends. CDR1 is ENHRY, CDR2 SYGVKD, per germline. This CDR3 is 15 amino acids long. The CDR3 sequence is CAISESGQPNEKLFF. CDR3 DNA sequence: TGTGCCATCAGTGAGTCTGGACAGCCTAATGAAAAACTGTTTTTT.

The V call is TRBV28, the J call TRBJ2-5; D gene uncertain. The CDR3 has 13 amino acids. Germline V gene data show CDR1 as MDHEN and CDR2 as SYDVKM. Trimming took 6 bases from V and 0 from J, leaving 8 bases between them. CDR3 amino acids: CASSFLNQETQYF. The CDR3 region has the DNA TGTGCCAGCAGCTTCCTAAACCAAGAGACCCAGTACTTC.

CDR3 sequence: CASSYFGRGNTGELFF. CDR3 bases: TGTGCCAGCAGTTACTTCGGCAGGGGCAACACCGGGGAGCTGTTTTTT. This chain links TRBV6-2 or TRBV6-3 with TRBJ2-2; tentative D call: TRBD1 (6 bases). CDR1 is MNHEY, CDR2 SVGEGT, per germline. The V end lost 1 base, the J end lost 2 bases, and 11 bases lay between the germline ends. This CDR3 comprises 16 residues.

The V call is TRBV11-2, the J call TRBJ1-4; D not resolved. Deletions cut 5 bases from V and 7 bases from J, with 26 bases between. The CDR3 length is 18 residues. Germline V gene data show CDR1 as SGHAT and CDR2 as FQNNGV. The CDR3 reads CASSPYVFWAHKGEKLFF. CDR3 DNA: TGTGCCAGCAGCCCGTATGTGTTTTGGGCCCATAAGGGTGAAAAACTGTTTTTT.

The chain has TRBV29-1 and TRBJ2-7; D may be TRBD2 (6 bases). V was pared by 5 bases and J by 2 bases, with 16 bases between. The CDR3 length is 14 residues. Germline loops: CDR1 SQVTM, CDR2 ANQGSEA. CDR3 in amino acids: CSVYGSGLTYEQYF. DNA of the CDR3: TGCAGCGTTTACGGGAGCGGCCTCACCTACGAGCAGTACTTC.

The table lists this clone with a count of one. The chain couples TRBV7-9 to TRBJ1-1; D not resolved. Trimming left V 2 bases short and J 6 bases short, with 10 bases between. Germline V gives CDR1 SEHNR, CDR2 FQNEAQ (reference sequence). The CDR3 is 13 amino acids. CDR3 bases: TGTGCCAGCAGCTTATATACAAATGCTGAAGCTTTCTTT. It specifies CASSLYTNAEAFF. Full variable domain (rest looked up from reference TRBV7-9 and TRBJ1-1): DTGVSQNPRHKITKRGQNVTFRCDPISEHNRLYWYRQTLGQGPEFLTYFQNEAQLEKSRLLSDRFSAERPKGSFSTLEIQRTEQGDSAMYLCASSLYTNAEAFFGQGTRLTVV.

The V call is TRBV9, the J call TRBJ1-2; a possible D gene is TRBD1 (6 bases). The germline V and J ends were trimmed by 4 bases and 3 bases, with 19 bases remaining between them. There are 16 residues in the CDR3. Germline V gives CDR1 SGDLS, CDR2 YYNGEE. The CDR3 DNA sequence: TGTGCCAGCAGCTTCAGCGGTCAGGGGAAGGACTATGGCTACACCTTC. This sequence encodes CASSFSGQGKDYGYTF.

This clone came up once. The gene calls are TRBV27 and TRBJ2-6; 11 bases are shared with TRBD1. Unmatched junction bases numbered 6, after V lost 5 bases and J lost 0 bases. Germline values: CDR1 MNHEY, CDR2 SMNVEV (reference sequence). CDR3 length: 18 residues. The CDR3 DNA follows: TGTGCCAGCAGTCCGACCGGGACAGGGGGCTCTGGGGCCAACGTCCTGACTTTC. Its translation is CASSPTGTGGSGANVLTF.

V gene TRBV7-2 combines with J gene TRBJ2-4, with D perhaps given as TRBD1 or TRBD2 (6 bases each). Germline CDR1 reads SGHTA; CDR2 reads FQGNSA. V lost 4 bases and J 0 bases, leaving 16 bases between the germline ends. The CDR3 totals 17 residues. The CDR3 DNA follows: TGTGCCAGCAGCTCTAGGAGGGGGGACCTAGCCAAAAACATTCAGTACTTC. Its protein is CASSSRRGDLAKNIQYF.

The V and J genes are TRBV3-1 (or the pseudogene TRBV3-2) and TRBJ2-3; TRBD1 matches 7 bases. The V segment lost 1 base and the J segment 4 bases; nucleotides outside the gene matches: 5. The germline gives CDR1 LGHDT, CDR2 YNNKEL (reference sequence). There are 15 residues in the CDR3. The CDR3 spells CASSQGDTGADTQYF. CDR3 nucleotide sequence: TGTGCCAGCAGCCAAGGGGATACAGGGGCAGATACGCAGTATTTT.

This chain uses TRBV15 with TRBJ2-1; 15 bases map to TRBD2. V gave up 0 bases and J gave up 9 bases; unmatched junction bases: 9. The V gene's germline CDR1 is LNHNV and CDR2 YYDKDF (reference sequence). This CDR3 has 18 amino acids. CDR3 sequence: CATSRDRIGLAGGGEQFF. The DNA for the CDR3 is TGTGCCACCAGCAGAGATCGGATAGGACTAGCGGGAGGGGGTGAGCAGTTCTTC.

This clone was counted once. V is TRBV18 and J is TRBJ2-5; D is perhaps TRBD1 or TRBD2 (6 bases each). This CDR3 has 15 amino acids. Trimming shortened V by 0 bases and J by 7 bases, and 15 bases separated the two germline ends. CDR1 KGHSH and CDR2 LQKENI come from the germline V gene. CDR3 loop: CASSPPSGGKGTQYF. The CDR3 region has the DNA TGTGCCAGCTCACCACCCTCCGGGGGCAAGGGGACCCAGTACTTC.

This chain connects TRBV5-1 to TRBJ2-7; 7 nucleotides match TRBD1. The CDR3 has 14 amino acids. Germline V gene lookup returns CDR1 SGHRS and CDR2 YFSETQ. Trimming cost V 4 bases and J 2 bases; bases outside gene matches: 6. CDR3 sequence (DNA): TGCGCCAGCAGCATAATGACAGGGCCCTACGAGCAGTACTTC. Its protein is CASSIMTGPYEQYF.

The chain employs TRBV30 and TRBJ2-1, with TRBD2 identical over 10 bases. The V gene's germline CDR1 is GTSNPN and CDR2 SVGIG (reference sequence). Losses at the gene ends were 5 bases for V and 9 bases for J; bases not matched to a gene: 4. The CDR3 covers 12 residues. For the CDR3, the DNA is TGTGCCTGGCTAGCGGGAGCGTCTGAGCAGTTCTTC. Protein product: CAWLAGASEQFF.

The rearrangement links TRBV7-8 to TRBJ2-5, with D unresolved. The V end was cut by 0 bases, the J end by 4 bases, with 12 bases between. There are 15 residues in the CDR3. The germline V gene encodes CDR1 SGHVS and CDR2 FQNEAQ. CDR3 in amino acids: CASSLAASPGETQYF. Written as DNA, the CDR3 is TGTGCCAGCAGCTTAGCGGCCTCCCCGGGAGAGACCCAGTACTTC.

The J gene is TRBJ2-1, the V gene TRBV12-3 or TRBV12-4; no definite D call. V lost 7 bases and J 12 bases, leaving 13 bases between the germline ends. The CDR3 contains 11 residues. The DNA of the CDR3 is TGTGCCAGCACCCTGGGGTTAGGGCAGTTCTTC. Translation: CASTLGLGQFF.

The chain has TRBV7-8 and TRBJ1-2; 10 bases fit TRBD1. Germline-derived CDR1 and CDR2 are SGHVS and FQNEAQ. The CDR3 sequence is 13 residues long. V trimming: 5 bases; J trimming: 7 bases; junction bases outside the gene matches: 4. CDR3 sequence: CASSGQGVGGYTF. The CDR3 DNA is TGTGCCAGCAGCGGACAGGGGGTAGGTGGCTACACCTTC.

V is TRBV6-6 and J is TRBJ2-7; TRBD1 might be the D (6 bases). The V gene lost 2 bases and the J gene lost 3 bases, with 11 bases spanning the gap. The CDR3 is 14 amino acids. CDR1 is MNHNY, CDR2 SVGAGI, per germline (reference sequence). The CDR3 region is CASSYSQGYYEQYF. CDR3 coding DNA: TGTGCCAGCAGTTACAGCCAGGGGTACTACGAGCAGTACTTC.

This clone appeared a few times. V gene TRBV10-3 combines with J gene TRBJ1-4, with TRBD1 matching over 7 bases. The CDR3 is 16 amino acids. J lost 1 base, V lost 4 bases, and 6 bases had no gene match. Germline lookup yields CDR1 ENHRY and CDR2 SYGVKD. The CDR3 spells CAISAGQTLTNEKLFF. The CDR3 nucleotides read TGTGCCATCAGTGCGGGACAGACACTAACTAATGAAAAACTGTTTTTT.

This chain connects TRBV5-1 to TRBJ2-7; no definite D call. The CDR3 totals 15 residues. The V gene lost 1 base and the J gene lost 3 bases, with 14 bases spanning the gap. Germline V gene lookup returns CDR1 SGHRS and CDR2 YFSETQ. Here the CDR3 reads CASSLQVTPSYEQYF. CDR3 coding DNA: TGCGCCAGCAGCTTGCAGGTCACCCCAAGCTACGAGCAGTACTTC.

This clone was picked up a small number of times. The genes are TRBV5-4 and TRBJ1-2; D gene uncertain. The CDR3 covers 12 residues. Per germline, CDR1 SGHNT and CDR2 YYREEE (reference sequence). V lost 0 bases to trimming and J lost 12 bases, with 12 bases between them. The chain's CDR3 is CASSLGVGGNTF. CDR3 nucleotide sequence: TGTGCCAGCAGCTTGGGGGTGGGAGGAAACACCTTC.

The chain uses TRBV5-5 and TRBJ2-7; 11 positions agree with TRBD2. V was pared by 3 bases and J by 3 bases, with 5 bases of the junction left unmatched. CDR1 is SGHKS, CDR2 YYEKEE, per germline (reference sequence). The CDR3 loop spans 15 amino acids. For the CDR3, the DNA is TGTGCCAGCAGCTACCTAGCGGGAGGTAGCTACGAGCAGTACTTC. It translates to CASSYLAGGSYEQYF.

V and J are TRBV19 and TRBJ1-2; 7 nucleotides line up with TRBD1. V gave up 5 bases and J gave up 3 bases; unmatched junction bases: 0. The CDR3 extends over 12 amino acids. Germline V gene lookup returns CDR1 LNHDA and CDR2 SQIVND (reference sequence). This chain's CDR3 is CASSGTDYGYTF. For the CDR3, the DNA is TGTGCCAGTAGTGGGACAGACTATGGCTACACCTTC.

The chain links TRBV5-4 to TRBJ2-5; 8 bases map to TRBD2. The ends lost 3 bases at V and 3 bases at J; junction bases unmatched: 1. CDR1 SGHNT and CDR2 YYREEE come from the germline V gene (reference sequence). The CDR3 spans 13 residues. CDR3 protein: CASSYSGEETQYF. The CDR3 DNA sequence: TGTGCCAGCAGCTATAGCGGGGAAGAGACCCAGTACTTC.

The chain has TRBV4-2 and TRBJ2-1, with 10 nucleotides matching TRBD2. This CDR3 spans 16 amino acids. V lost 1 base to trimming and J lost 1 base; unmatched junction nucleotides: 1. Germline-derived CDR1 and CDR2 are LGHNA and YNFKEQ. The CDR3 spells CASSQVLAGSYNEQFF. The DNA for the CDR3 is TGTGCCAGCAGCCAAGTACTAGCGGGGTCCTACAATGAGCAGTTCTTC.